This entry lists 18 T cell receptor beta chains sequenced from one sample in a study of cytomegalovirus exposure and HLA in healthy donors. PCR used 60 Vbeta primers and 13 Jbeta primers. Sequencing was performed with immunoSEQ multiplex PCR; in TCRdb, only in-frame clones are kept and a portion is missing. The sample consists of 150,000 to 200,000 clones, about four fifths of them appearing once. The material sequenced was PBMCs. The receptors shown here come from a man younger than 30 in good health and CMV-seronegative.

V usage is TRBV7-2 and J usage is TRBJ1-5, with unresolved D. The CDR3 is 13 amino acids. Germline V lookup: CDR1 SGHTA, CDR2 FQGNSA. V was pared by 0 bases and J by 5 bases, with 5 bases between. CDR3 loop: CASSLALDQPQHF. CDR3 coding DNA: TGTGCCAGCAGCTTAGCCTTAGATCAGCCCCAGCATTTT.

The rearrangement links TRBV30 to TRBJ1-5; 8 bases line up with TRBD1. The ends lost 5 bases at V and 4 bases at J; junction bases unmatched: 4. The CDR3 is 13 amino acids. Germline V gives CDR1 GTSNPN, CDR2 SVGIG (reference sequence). CDR3 nucleotide sequence: TGTGCCTGGGGACAGGGCCTAAATCAGCCCCAGCATTTT. Amino acids: CAWGQGLNQPQHF.

This clone was observed a handful of times. This chain uses TRBV7-2 with TRBJ1-3; TRBD1 matches at 12 bases. CDR1 and CDR2 (germline): SGHTA, FQGNSA. Trimming took 4 bases from V and 8 from J; bases not matched to a gene: 6. The CDR3 is made up of 15 amino acids. CDR3 in amino acids: CASSSWGQGADTIYF. CDR3 DNA: TGTGCCAGCAGCTCCTGGGGACAGGGGGCGGACACCATATATTTT. Full variable domain (outside the CDR3, taken from reference TRBV7-2 and TRBJ1-3): GAGVSQSPSNKVTEKGKDVELRCDPISGHTALYWYRQSLGQGLEFLIYFQGNSAPDKSGLPSDRFSAERTGGSVSTLTIQRTQQEDSAVYLCASSSWGQGADTIYFGEGSWLTVV.

This chain connects TRBV7-8 to TRBJ2-2, with 8 positions matching TRBD1. CDR3 length equals 16 residues. Germline values: CDR1 SGHVS, CDR2 FQNEAQ. V trimming: 4 bases; J trimming: 3 bases; junction bases outside the gene matches: 7. In DNA, the CDR3 is TGTGCCAGCAGCTACCGGGACAGGTCGGACACCGGGGAGCTGTTTTTT. Translation: CASSYRDRSDTGELFF.

V is TRBV5-1 and J is TRBJ2-2; D is perhaps TRBD2 (5 bases). V was cut by 6 bases and J by 4 bases, with 22 bases left in between. The CDR3 is made up of 17 amino acids. The V gene's germline CDR1 is SGHRS and CDR2 YFSETQ. The CDR3 nucleotides read TGCGCCAGCACCCCGGAGCTAGACGAGGGTGGCACCGGGGAGCTGTTTTTT. This translates into CASTPELDEGGTGELFF.

This clone was seen a few times. The chain employs TRBV6-1 and TRBJ2-2, with D perhaps TRBD1 (6 bases). The V and J ends lost 1 base and 6 bases respectively, with 9 bases between them. The CDR3 is made up of 14 amino acids. Germline V lookup: CDR1 MNHNS, CDR2 SASEGT. The DNA of the CDR3 is TGTGCCAGCAGTGAAGAGCAGGGGCCCGGGGAGCTGTTTTTT. Amino acid sequence: CASSEEQGPGELFF.

In its sample, this clone was seen once. The chain carries TRBV18 and TRBJ1-2; tentatively, D is TRBD1 (5 bases). The germline V and J ends were trimmed by 0 bases and 1 base, with 9 bases remaining between them. This CDR3 comprises 15 residues. In germline, CDR1 is KGHSH, CDR2 LQKENI. The DNA of the CDR3 is TGTGCCAGCTCACCACCCGTGGGGGGTAACTATGGCTACACCTTC. Amino acid sequence: CASSPPVGGNYGYTF. Full variable domain (remainder filled in from reference TRBV18 and TRBJ1-2): NAGVMQNPRHLVRRRGQEARLRCSPMKGHSHVYWYRQLPEEGLKFMVYLQKENIIDESGMPKERFSAEFPKEGPSILRIQQVVRGDSAAYFCASSPPVGGNYGYTFGSGTRLTVV.

The rearrangement uses TRBV21-1 and TRBJ2-7; the table's D call, TRBD2, was not checked against the DNA. TRBV21-1 is tagged as a pseudogene. The CDR3 has 16 residues. The chain's CDR3 is CASSKGGLAFSYEQYF. CDR3 sequence (DNA): TGTGCCAGCAGCAAGGGGGGACTAGCCTTCTCCTACGAGCAGTACTTC.

The chain employs TRBV6-1 and TRBJ2-5; 8 nucleotides align to TRBD1. The CDR3 runs to 16 residues. CDR1 and CDR2 (germline): MNHNS, SASEGT. V lost 0 bases to trimming and J lost 1 base; unmatched junction nucleotides: 4. Here the CDR3 DNA reads TGTGCCAGCAGTGAAGCGGCAGGACAGGGCCAAGAGACCCAGTACTTC. Translated: CASSEAAGQGQETQYF.

The V call is TRBV5-1, the J call TRBJ2-5; 7 bases agree with TRBD1. Germline values: CDR1 SGHRS, CDR2 YFSETQ. The V and J ends lost 5 bases and 3 bases, in that order; junction bases with no gene match: 4. The CDR3 contains 13 residues. CDR3 coding DNA: TGCGCCAGCAGAGGGACAGACAAAGAGACCCAGTACTTC. This sequence encodes CASRGTDKETQYF.

This clone has only one observation. Sequence at one end of the junction differs from germline and may be a read error. V gene TRBV7-7 combines with J gene TRBJ2-1; a weak D match, TRBD1 (6 bases). From germline, CDR1 is SSHAT and CDR2 FNYEAQ (reference sequence). The CDR3 has 14 residues. In DNA form, the CDR3 reads TGTGCTAGCAGCCCCCAAGGACAGTACAATGAGCAGTTCTTC. As protein: CASSPQGQYNEQFF.

J is TRBJ1-6 and V is TRBV5-1, with 8 bases identical to TRBD1. CDR1 and CDR2 (germline): SGHRS, YFSETQ. V shed 4 bases and J 9 bases; nucleotides not matched to a gene: 9. The CDR3 is 15 residues long. DNA of the CDR3: TGCGCCAGCAGCACCCTGACAGGGGATGGTTCACCCCTCCACTTT. This sequence encodes CASSTLTGDGSPLHF.

J is TRBJ2-7 and V is TRBV28, with D perhaps matching TRBD2 (5 bases). The CDR3 extends over 14 amino acids. Germline V gene lookup returns CDR1 MDHEN and CDR2 SYDVKM. V was cut by 8 bases and J by 4 bases, with 18 bases left in between. CDR3 residues: CASFRGSLGYEQYF. The CDR3 region has the DNA TGTGCCAGCTTTCGGGGTTCCCTGGGGTACGAGCAGTACTTC.

The chain has TRBV9 and TRBJ2-2; the D is unclear. V dropped 4 bases and J dropped 5 bases, with 9 bases sitting between them. CDR1 is SGDLS, CDR2 YYNGEE, per germline. This CDR3 spans 13 amino acids. The CDR3 reads CASSPTATGELFF. For the CDR3, the DNA is TGTGCCAGCAGCCCCACCGCGACCGGGGAGCTGTTTTTT.

V and J are TRBV19 and TRBJ2-1, with 8 bases matching TRBD2. CDR3 length: 11 amino acids. Germline loops: CDR1 LNHDA, CDR2 SQIVND (reference sequence). The CDR3 DNA reads as TGTGCGACTAGCGCCTACAATGAGCAGTTCTTC. It is translated as CATSAYNEQFF.

The rearrangement links TRBV30 to TRBJ2-7, with 9 bases that match TRBD1. CDR1 is GTSNPN and CDR2 is SVGIG in the germline V gene (reference sequence). V shed 7 bases and J 3 bases; nucleotides not matched to a gene: 7. This CDR3 spans 13 amino acids. The CDR3 is CALGTGTDYEQYF. The DNA of the CDR3 is TGTGCCTTGGGGACAGGGACTGACTACGAGCAGTACTTC. Drawing the rest from reference TRBV30 and TRBJ2-7, the complete variable domain is SQTIHQWPATLVQPVGSPLSLECTVEGTSNPNLYWYRQAAGRGLQLLFYSVGIGQISSEVPQNLSASRPQDRQFILSSKKLLLSDSGFYLCALGTGTDYEQYFGPGTRLTVT.

The chain combines TRBV19 with TRBJ2-3, with TRBD2 as a possible D gene (5 bases). Trimming removed 1 base at V and 0 bases at J, with 8 bases between. This CDR3 region has 15 residues. Per the germline V gene, CDR1 is LNHDA and CDR2 is SQIVND (reference sequence). The CDR3 nucleotides are TGTGCCAGTAGTATAGGACGGGGTAGCACAGATACGCAGTATTTT. It is translated as CASSIGRGSTDTQYF.

The chain links TRBV18 to TRBJ2-1, with D perhaps matching TRBD2 (5 bases). Germline V gives CDR1 KGHSH, CDR2 LQKENI. The CDR3 runs to 13 residues. V lost 4 bases and J 3 bases, leaving 7 bases between the germline ends. The CDR3 coding sequence is TGTGCCAGCTCACGAACTAGCTACAATGAGCAGTTCTTC. Encoded protein: CASSRTSYNEQFF.